These 13 T cell receptor beta chains share one sample of origin, sequenced in a study of follicular helper T cells after annual influenza vaccination. Clones were read by immunoSEQ multiplex PCR, and TCRdb kept only the in-frame ones, dropping some. The table includes nearly 15,000 clones, around 84% detected once. Regarding time point: 2014-2015 season, 7 days after vaccination. This material consisted of CXCR5+ CD38- circulating T follicular helper cells from blood, taken 7 days after influenza vaccination. Regarding subset: circulating Tfh, non-naive CD4+CXCR5+PD-1+ (ICOS+CD38+ or ICOS-CD38-). All receptors come from an adult who received the influenza vaccine.

The rearrangement uses TRBV21-1 and TRBJ2-7; TRBD1, as called in the table, went unchecked against the DNA. TRBV21-1 is a known pseudogene. This CDR3 has 16 amino acids. The CDR3 DNA is TGTGCCGTGGTAACGGTACAGGGCCCCCCGTCTTACGAGCAGTACTTC. Its protein is CAVVTVQGPPSYEQYF.

This clone was recorded once. The chain links TRBV5-1 to TRBJ1-2; maybe TRBD1 (6 bases). Trimming left V 4 bases short and J 2 bases short, with 12 bases between. Per the germline V gene, CDR1 is SGHRS and CDR2 is YFSETQ. This CDR3 has 14 amino acids. CDR3 residues: CASSPGQTNYGYTF. CDR3 DNA sequence: TGCGCCAGCAGCCCCGGACAGACCAACTATGGCTACACCTTC. The full variable domain, completed using reference TRBV5-1 and TRBJ1-2, is KAGVTQTPRYLIKTRGQQVTLSCSPISGHRSVSWYQQTPGQGLQFLFEYFSETQRNKGNFPGRFSGRQFSNSRSEMNVSTLELGDSALYLCASSPGQTNYGYTFGSGTRLTVV.

The chain has TRBV5-6 and TRBJ2-2; 10 bases map to TRBD1. Looked up from germline, CDR1 is SGHDT and CDR2 is YYEEEE. The CDR3 extends over 15 amino acids. The V and J ends lost 4 bases and 5 bases, in that order; junction bases with no gene match: 5. CDR3 sequence reads: CASSVPGQGTGELFF. The CDR3 nucleotides read TGTGCCAGCAGCGTCCCGGGACAGGGGACCGGGGAGCTGTTTTTT. The whole variable domain, filled in from reference TRBV5-6 and TRBJ2-2, reads DAGVTQSPTHLIKTRGQQVTLRCSPKSGHDTVSWYQQALGQGPQFIFQYYEEEERQRGNFPDRFSGHQFPNYSSELNVNALLLGDSALYLCASSVPGQGTGELFFGEGSRLTVL.

This clone was seen a single time. The chain is built from TRBV2 and TRBJ1-2; 8 bases match TRBD1. In germline, CDR1 is SNHLY, CDR2 FYNNEI. J was trimmed by 9 bases and V by 8 bases; bases with no gene match: 11. The CDR3 extends over 13 amino acids. The CDR3 protein is CASRDRLWYSYTF. The DNA of the CDR3 is TGTGCCAGCCGGGACAGGCTTTGGTACAGCTACACCTTC.

The chain couples TRBV6-4 to TRBJ1-2; 7 bases are a match to TRBD1. The V gene's germline CDR1 is MRHNA and CDR2 SNTAGT. The CDR3 length is 21 residues. V dropped 2 bases and J dropped 5; count of bases not matched to a gene: 26. The CDR3 DNA sequence: TGTGCCAGCAGTGACCTTCCCCAGTGGCCGGGACAGATTTTTCCAAGGTATGGCTACACCTTC. This encodes CASSDLPQWPGQIFPRYGYTF.

The chain links TRBV6-1 to TRBJ2-5; TRBD2 matches 12 bases. V lost 6 bases, J lost 5 bases, and 7 bases stayed unmatched. Germline V gene lookup returns CDR1 MNHNS and CDR2 SASEGT. CDR3 length: 15 residues. CDR3 sequence reads: CASRRPSGGEETQYF. The CDR3 DNA follows: TGTGCCAGCAGACGACCTAGCGGGGGGGAGGAGACCCAGTACTTC.

This chain joins TRBV19 and TRBJ2-1; 8 bases align to TRBD2. CDR1 LNHDA and CDR2 SQIVND come from the germline V gene (reference sequence). Germline trimming cut 7 bases from V and 5 bases from J; bases unmatched to any gene: 10. This CDR3 is 15 amino acids long. CDR3 amino acids: CASIKTAGDNNEQFF. The CDR3 coding sequence is TGTGCCAGTATCAAGACAGCGGGGGATAACAATGAGCAGTTCTTC.

This clone was seen only once. DNA for the CDR3: TGCAGTGCGGCGGGGTACAATGAGCAGTTCTTC. Its translation is CSAAGYNEQFF. The chain links TRBV20-1 to TRBJ2-1, with TRBD2 as a possible D gene (6 bases). Trimming pared 6 bases from V and 4 bases from J, leaving 7 bases between. This CDR3 spans 11 amino acids. From germline, CDR1 is DFQATT and CDR2 SNEGSKA (reference sequence).

V and J are TRBV7-2 and TRBJ2-7; maybe TRBD2 (5 bases). The length of the CDR3 is 15 residues. Per the germline V gene, CDR1 is SGHTA and CDR2 is FQGNSA. The V end was cut by 1 base, the J end by 3 bases, with 13 bases between. The CDR3 region is CASSLDVHRGYEQYF. The DNA for the CDR3 is TGTGCCAGCAGCTTAGACGTCCATCGGGGCTACGAGCAGTACTTC.

The chain is built from TRBV4-2 and TRBJ2-7; a weak D match, TRBD1 (5 bases). The CDR3 is 15 residues long. V was trimmed by 2 bases and J by 1 base, leaving 12 bases between them. Germline-derived CDR1 and CDR2 are LGHNA and YNFKEQ. The CDR3 protein is CASSQSRVLSYEQYF. The CDR3 DNA follows: TGTGCCAGCAGCCAATCCAGGGTACTATCCTACGAGCAGTACTTC.

The CDR3 DNA reads as TGTGCCAGCAGTGATTCTAGCGGGAGGATCGGGGAGCTGTTTTTT. As protein: CASSDSSGRIGELFF. This sequence joins TRBV28 and TRBJ2-2; 11 bases are shared with TRBD2. The V gene end was trimmed by 5 bases and the J gene end by 7 bases; junction bases not matched to a gene: 6. The CDR3 runs to 15 residues. The V gene's germline CDR1 is MDHEN and CDR2 SYDVKM.

Only one count was recorded for this clone. The chain joins TRBV2 to TRBJ1-6; tentatively, D is TRBD1 (6 bases). The V and J ends lost 10 bases and 7 bases respectively, with 17 bases between them. This CDR3 has 14 residues. Germline CDR1 and CDR2: SNHLY and FYNNEI. This CDR3 is CATSPGAENSPLHF. DNA for the CDR3: TGTGCCACCTCCCCAGGGGCAGAGAATTCACCCCTCCACTTT.

Concerning this clone: A junction boundary mismatches the germline segment, possibly from a read error. The sample carries other DNA sequences with the same CDR3. This sequence joins TRBV7-2 and TRBJ2-6; D possibly corresponds to TRBD1 (5 bases). This CDR3 is built from 16 residues. In germline, CDR1 is SGHTA, CDR2 FQGNSA. CDR3: CASSFPMSSGANVLTF. The CDR3 DNA follows: TGTGCCAGCAGCTTCCCAATGAGCTCTGGGGCCAATGTCCTGACTTTC.